One sample yielded the 11 T cell receptor beta chains listed below, sequenced in a study of Graves' ophthalmopathy and Graves' hyperthyroidism. Amplification targeted the TCR beta CDR3 regions, with RNA transcripts as the source material. The library came from an HTBI-primed first-round RT-PCR and a second-round multiplex PCR. One entry per CDR3 protein results from TCRdb running MiXCR on the multiplex PCR reads. Among more than 150,000 distinct CDR3 sequences listed, roughly 37% were seen once. Sequenced input: peripheral blood. These receptors were taken from a woman aged 40 to 49 with Graves' ophthalmopathy.

The rearrangement joins TRBV6-2 or TRBV6-3 to TRBJ2-5, with 11 bases aligning to TRBD2. Germline V gives CDR1 MNHEY, CDR2 SVGEGT. The CDR3 has 17 residues. Trimming took 6 bases from V and 1 from J; bases not matched to a gene: 10. The CDR3 DNA reads TGTGCCAGCAGCGACGGGACTAGCGGACTATCCCAAGAGACCCAGTACTTC. Encoded protein: CASSDGTSGLSQETQYF.

This sequence joins TRBV12-3 or TRBV12-4 and TRBJ2-7; 8 nucleotides align to TRBD1. The CDR3 length is 14 residues. J lost 4 bases, V lost 3 bases, and 5 bases had no gene match. CDR3 DNA: TGTGCCAGCAGTTTGGACAGGGTATGGTACGAGCAGTACTTC. Translating it yields CASSLDRVWYEQYF.

This clonotype occurred many times. The chain links TRBV29-1 to TRBJ2-2, with 10 bases matching TRBD2. The CDR3 sequence is 15 residues long. The germline V gene encodes CDR1 SQVTM and CDR2 ANQGSEA. V was pared by 2 bases and J by 5 bases, with 5 bases of the junction left unmatched. This chain's CDR3 is CSVELAGVTTGELFF. The CDR3 DNA is TGCAGCGTTGAACTAGCGGGAGTTACTACCGGGGAGCTGTTTTTT.

This clonotype was counted at least ten times. The chain is built from TRBV12-3 or TRBV12-4 and TRBJ1-6; D is perhaps TRBD1 (5 bases). CDR3 length: 12 amino acids. V lost 7 bases and J lost 6, with 7 bases in between. The CDR3, as DNA: TGTGCCAGCACAGGGAGTAATTCACCCCTCCACTTT. Its protein product is CASTGSNSPLHF.

This sequence joins TRBV12-3 or TRBV12-4 and TRBJ2-5, with 7 bases identical to TRBD1. The junction had 9 bases not matched to a gene; V was cut back by 4 bases and J by 4 bases. The CDR3 runs to 15 residues. The CDR3 protein is CASSSWETGRETQYF. CDR3 nucleotides: TGTGCCAGCAGTTCTTGGGAGACAGGGCGAGAGACCCAGTACTTC.

This clonotype was seen at least ten times. The CDR3: CASRGQGVYTEAFF. CDR3 coding DNA: TGTGCCAGCAGGGGACAGGGAGTTTACACTGAAGCTTTCTTT. The chain has TRBV6-1 and TRBJ1-1, with 9 bases that match TRBD1. V was pared by 6 bases and J by 3 bases, with 5 bases of the junction left unmatched. CDR3 length equals 14 residues. Looked up from germline, CDR1 is MNHNS and CDR2 is SASEGT.

The J gene is TRBJ1-1, the V gene TRBV6-1; 8 bases fit TRBD1. Per germline, CDR1 MNHNS and CDR2 SASEGT. The trim removed 6 bases at V and 5 bases at J, leaving 11 bases unmatched. This CDR3 has 15 residues. CDR3 coding DNA: TGTGCCAGCAGCGCCACCGGGACAGGCGGAACTGAAGCTTTCTTT. It is translated as CASSATGTGGTEAFF.

The chain couples TRBV19 to TRBJ2-7, with 7 positions matching TRBD1. Germline loops: CDR1 LNHDA, CDR2 SQIVND (reference sequence). CDR3 length equals 14 residues. After removal of 6 bases from V and 5 bases from J, the junction contained 10 bases not matched to a gene. CDR3 residues: CASSEDRFLHEQYF. CDR3 coding DNA: TGTGCCAGTAGCGAGGACAGGTTTCTCCACGAGCAGTACTTC.

The gene calls are TRBV7-2 and TRBJ2-5, with D perhaps matching TRBD2 (6 bases). The CDR3 contains 14 residues. The ends were cut back, 5 bases at V and 9 bases at J, with 19 bases in the middle. The V gene's germline CDR1 is SGHTA and CDR2 FQGNSA. The CDR3 nucleotides read TGTGCCAGCAGCCTTACCGCGGGGTTTGAGGCCCAGTACTTC. Its protein product is CASSLTAGFEAQYF.

The chain couples TRBV6-1 to TRBJ1-1; 9 bases agree with TRBD1. V lost 5 bases to trimming and J lost 9 bases; unmatched junction nucleotides: 7. Germline V lookup: CDR1 MNHNS, CDR2 SASEGT. The CDR3 runs to 13 residues. The CDR3 region is CASSRQGGLQAFF. The CDR3 DNA reads as TGTGCCAGCAGTCGACAGGGGGGTTTACAAGCTTTCTTT.

V and J are TRBV5-5 and TRBJ2-5; maybe TRBD1 (5 bases). The V end lost 4 bases, the J end lost 1 base, and 14 bases lay between the germline ends. The CDR3 is 15 residues long. From germline, CDR1 is SGHKS and CDR2 YYEKEE (reference sequence). DNA of the CDR3: TGTGCCAGCAGCCCCTGGGCAGGGATCCAAGAGACCCAGTACTTC. It codes for CASSPWAGIQETQYF.